The 30 T cell receptor beta chains reported below all come from one sample, sequenced in a study of blood T cell repertoires in COVID-19. Some clones are missing from TCRdb's copy, which holds only in-frame ones; the method was immunoSEQ multiplex PCR. The repertoire holds hundreds of thousands of clones, with more than 80% as singletons. Material: PBMCs or T cells enriched from blood (not recorded which). The source is a man over 45 who had been exposed to COVID-19.

The gene calls are TRBV11-2 and TRBJ2-7, with D unclear. In germline, CDR1 is SGHAT, CDR2 FQNNGV. This CDR3 has 12 amino acids. CDR3 coding DNA: TGTGCCAGCAGCTTAGGGCTCGCAGCCCCTAGCGTC. This sequence encodes CASSLGLAAPSV.

The CDR3 loop is CASSASAGNYGYTF. In DNA form, the CDR3 reads TGTGCCAGCAGCGCTTCTGCAGGGAACTATGGCTACACCTTC. The genes are TRBV9 and TRBJ1-2, with D possibly TRBD1 on 5 matching bases. CDR1 is SGDLS, CDR2 YYNGEE, per germline. The V end lost 3 bases, the J end lost 2 bases, and 11 bases lay between the germline ends. The CDR3 runs to 14 residues.

CDR3 DNA: TGTGCCAGCAGTTACGGGACACTCACTGAAGCTTTCTTT. Translation gives CASSYGTLTEAFF. V gene TRBV6-5 combines with J gene TRBJ1-1; a possible D gene is TRBD1 (6 bases). From germline, CDR1 is MNHEY and CDR2 SVGAGI. The ends were cut back, 2 bases at V and 4 bases at J, with 8 bases in the middle. This CDR3 region has 13 residues.

The chain uses TRBV5-1 and TRBJ1-2, with 8 bases fitting TRBD1. After removal of 0 bases from V and 8 bases from J, the junction contained 9 bases not matched to a gene. The CDR3 runs 15 residues. Germline CDR1 SGHRS, CDR2 YFSETQ. CDR3 sequence: CASSLGQGLYPGYTF. For the CDR3, the DNA is TGCGCCAGCAGCTTGGGACAGGGGCTCTATCCAGGCTACACCTTC. Full variable domain (rest looked up from reference TRBV5-1 and TRBJ1-2): KAGVTQTPRYLIKTRGQQVTLSCSPISGHRSVSWYQQTPGQGLQFLFEYFSETQRNKGNFPGRFSGRQFSNSRSEMNVSTLELGDSALYLCASSLGQGLYPGYTFGSGTRLTVV.

This chain joins TRBV11-2 and TRBJ2-7; 7 bases fit TRBD1. In germline, CDR1 is SGHAT, CDR2 FQNNGV. Trimming removed 5 bases from V and 6 bases from J; junction bases left unmatched: 10. The CDR3 has 14 residues. Written as DNA, the CDR3 is TGTGCCAGCAGCGACAGGGTTCTGGTGCGCGAGCAGTACTTC. The encoded protein is CASSDRVLVREQYF. The full variable domain, rest sourced from reference TRBV11-2 and TRBJ2-7, is EAGVAQSPRYKIIEKRQSVAFWCNPISGHATLYWYQQILGQGPKLLIQFQNNGVVDDSQLPKDRFSAERLKGVDSTLKIQPAKLEDSAVYLCASSDRVLVREQYFGPGTRLTVT.

This clone has a single count. The chain employs TRBV19 and TRBJ2-2; TRBD1 might be the D (5 bases). CDR3 length: 12 amino acids. Per germline, CDR1 LNHDA and CDR2 SQIVND (reference sequence). V gave up 5 bases and J gave up 6 bases, with 7 bases separating them. CDR3 protein: CASSQGPGELFF. The CDR3 DNA reads TGTGCCAGTAGTCAGGGTCCCGGGGAGCTGTTTTTT.

This clone was observed a single time. This chain links TRBV24-1 with TRBJ2-4, with a weak D call TRBD1 (6 bases). Deletions cut 3 bases from V and 9 bases from J, with 14 bases between. Germline CDR1 reads KGHDR; CDR2 reads SFDVKD. The CDR3 is made up of 14 amino acids. Here the CDR3 DNA reads TGTGCCACCAGTGATAGGGACATCGTGGGCATTCAGTACTTC. As protein: CATSDRDIVGIQYF.

This clone appeared a single time. The chain is built from TRBV5-5 and TRBJ1-1, with TRBD1 matching 11 bases. The germline V gene has CDR1 SGHKS and CDR2 YYEKEE (reference sequence). Trimming cost V 4 bases and J 7 bases; bases outside gene matches: 6. This CDR3 has 14 residues. The CDR3 protein is CASSRGQGVSEAFF. The CDR3, as DNA: TGTGCCAGCAGCCGGGGACAGGGGGTAAGTGAAGCTTTCTTT.

The sample holds a few counts of this clone. The V and J genes are TRBV3-1 (or the pseudogene TRBV3-2) and TRBJ1-1; no clear D. V lost 5 bases and J lost 1, with 8 bases in between. Germline V lookup: CDR1 LGHDT, CDR2 YNNKEL (reference sequence). The CDR3 runs 13 residues. Written as DNA, the CDR3 is TGTGCCAGCAGCTTGCTGGCGAACACTGAAGCTTTCTTT. Residues: CASSLLANTEAFF.

V gene TRBV6-4 combines with J gene TRBJ2-2, with TRBD1 as a possible D gene (6 bases). The CDR3 has 17 residues. CDR1 and CDR2 from the germline V gene are MRHNA and SNTAGT. Deletions cut 3 bases from V and 2 bases from J, with 16 bases between. CDR3 DNA: TGTGCCAGCAGTGAGGGGGCCAGGAGTTTTAACACCGGGGAGCTGTTTTTT. Translated, it gives CASSEGARSFNTGELFF.

The J gene is TRBJ2-7, the V gene TRBV5-6; D unclear. V lost 0 bases and J 5 bases, leaving 9 bases between the germline ends. Germline V gene lookup returns CDR1 SGHDT and CDR2 YYEEEE. The length of the CDR3 is 13 residues. This CDR3 is CASSLVGQDEQYF. The CDR3 DNA is TGTGCCAGCAGCTTGGTAGGTCAGGACGAGCAGTACTTC.

The chain uses TRBV6-5 and TRBJ1-1; weak D call: TRBD1 (5 bases). V lost 6 bases to trimming and J lost 10 bases, with 18 bases between them. This CDR3 spans 13 amino acids. Germline CDR1 and CDR2: MNHEY and SVGAGI. The chain's CDR3 is CASRIVYRIGAFF. In DNA, the CDR3 is TGTGCCAGCAGGATAGTTTACAGGATCGGAGCTTTCTTT.

The chain employs TRBV23-1 and TRBJ1-5; D is unclear. TRBV23-1 is reported as an ORF; its role is uncertain. The CDR3 contains 12 residues. CDR3 loop: CVPWADNQPQHF. The CDR3, as DNA: TGCGTACCCTGGGCAGACAATCAGCCCCAGCATTTT.

V usage is TRBV7-9 and J usage is TRBJ2-1, with 7 bases aligning to TRBD2. V lost 2 bases and J lost 5; bases outside the gene matches: 6. Germline CDR1 is SEHNR and CDR2 is FQNEAQ (reference sequence). The CDR3 contains 15 residues. The CDR3 sequence is CASSLWGREDNEQFF. The CDR3 DNA is TGTGCCAGCAGCTTATGGGGGAGGGAGGACAATGAGCAGTTCTTC.

The chain uses TRBV28 and TRBJ2-1; D is unclear. The CDR3 has 11 amino acids. Trimming left V 6 bases short and J 12 bases short, with 12 bases between. CDR1 is MDHEN and CDR2 is SYDVKM in the germline V gene. The CDR3 sequence is CASRSETRQFF. The CDR3 nucleotides are TGTGCCAGCAGAAGTGAGACAAGGCAGTTCTTC. Variable domain in full (rest from reference TRBV28 and TRBJ2-1): DVKVTQSSRYLVKRTGEKVFLECVQDMDHENMFWYRQDPGLGLRLIYFSYDVKMKEKGDIPEGYSVSREKKERFSLILESASTNQTSMYLCASRSETRQFFGPGTRLTVL.

V gene TRBV6-5 combines with J gene TRBJ1-1, with D unresolved. The CDR3 runs to 13 residues. V gave up 5 bases and J gave up 4 bases, with 11 bases separating them. CDR1 and CDR2 (germline): MNHEY, SVGAGI. CDR3 region: CASSTNRGTEAFF. DNA of the CDR3: TGTGCCAGCAGTACGAACCGGGGCACTGAAGCTTTCTTT.

The V call is TRBV3-1 (or the pseudogene TRBV3-2), the J call TRBJ2-5, with 10 bases identical to TRBD2. The CDR3 has 17 amino acids. The germline gives CDR1 LGHDT, CDR2 YNNKEL (reference sequence). The V and J ends lost 0 bases and 3 bases, in that order; junction bases with no gene match: 7. As DNA, the CDR3 is TGTGCCAGCAGCCAAGATCCACGGCTAGCGGGAGAAGAGACCCAGTACTTC. Its protein is CASSQDPRLAGEETQYF.

The chain links TRBV5-1 to TRBJ2-3, with D possibly matching TRBD1 (5 bases). V was cut by 4 bases and J by 4 bases, with 13 bases left in between. There are 14 residues in the CDR3. Germline V lookup: CDR1 SGHRS, CDR2 YFSETQ. The CDR3 protein is CASSKTVAPDTQYF. CDR3 in DNA: TGCGCCAGCAGCAAGACAGTTGCCCCAGATACGCAGTATTTT.

This clone was counted between two and nine times. The genes are TRBV20-1 and TRBJ1-1, with D unresolved. This CDR3 has 9 amino acids. Germline V gene data show CDR1 as DFQATT and CDR2 as SNEGSKA (reference sequence). The DNA for the CDR3 is TGCACTGGCGAGGCTGAAGCTTTCTTT. Protein sequence: CTGEAEAFF.

The chain links TRBV5-1 to TRBJ2-7; 8 positions match TRBD2. The CDR3 totals 15 residues. From germline, CDR1 is SGHRS and CDR2 YFSETQ. V lost 0 bases and J lost 3; bases outside the gene matches: 5. CDR3 sequence: CASSLAAGGGYEQYF. The CDR3 bases are TGCGCCAGCAGCTTGGCGGCGGGGGGCGGCTACGAGCAGTACTTC.

The gene calls are TRBV5-1 and TRBJ1-2, with 7 bases that match TRBD1. This CDR3 spans 14 amino acids. CDR1 and CDR2 from the germline V gene are SGHRS and YFSETQ. V lost 1 base, J lost 4 bases, and 4 bases stayed unmatched. CDR3 coding DNA: TGCGCCAGCAGCTTGACTCGGACAGGCTATGGCTACACCTTC. Translating it yields CASSLTRTGYGYTF.

This chain connects TRBV19 to TRBJ1-5; 8 nucleotides agree with TRBD1. Germline V gene lookup returns CDR1 LNHDA and CDR2 SQIVND (reference sequence). The CDR3 extends over 14 amino acids. Trimming removed 5 bases from V and 4 bases from J; junction bases left unmatched: 4. Here the CDR3 reads CASSPRQGNQPQHF. The CDR3, as DNA: TGTGCCAGTAGTCCCAGACAGGGGAATCAGCCCCAGCATTTT.

The rearrangement joins TRBV5-5 to TRBJ1-1, with unresolved D. Germline CDR1 is SGHKS and CDR2 is YYEKEE (reference sequence). V was trimmed by 3 bases and J by 1 base, leaving 10 bases between them. The CDR3 loop spans 14 amino acids. The CDR3 region is CASSYALGNTEAFF. In nucleotides, the CDR3 is TGTGCCAGCAGCTACGCCCTAGGGAACACTGAAGCTTTCTTT.

The chain couples TRBV6-1 to TRBJ1-1; 7 bases fit TRBD1. The CDR3 extends over 16 amino acids. Germline CDR1 MNHNS, CDR2 SASEGT. Trimming removed 2 bases from V and 4 bases from J; junction bases left unmatched: 10. CDR3 amino acids: CASSELPTGVGTEAFF. Written as DNA, the CDR3 is TGTGCCAGCAGTGAACTGCCAACAGGGGTAGGCACTGAAGCTTTCTTT.

V usage is TRBV9 and J usage is TRBJ1-3; D remains unclear. V lost 4 bases and J lost 0, with 5 bases in between. CDR1 and CDR2 from the germline V gene are SGDLS and YYNGEE. The CDR3 spans 13 residues. In DNA, the CDR3 is TGTGCCAGCAGCCCGTACTCTGGAAACACCATATATTTT. This gives the protein CASSPYSGNTIYF.

The chain joins TRBV3-1 (or the pseudogene TRBV3-2) to TRBJ2-2; 11 nucleotides agree with TRBD2. The CDR3 has 16 amino acids. The junction had 4 bases not matched to a gene; V was cut back by 5 bases and J by 2 bases. Germline lookup yields CDR1 LGHDT and CDR2 YNNKEL (reference sequence). CDR3 coding DNA: TGTGCCAGCAGCAAACTAGCGGGGGCTAACACCGGGGAGCTGTTTTTT. Its translation: CASSKLAGANTGELFF.

The rearrangement links TRBV21-1 to TRBJ2-7; the table's D call TRBD2 went unverified against the DNA. TRBV21-1 constitutes a pseudogene. This CDR3 has 13 amino acids. This CDR3 reads CARTGLIFYEQYV. CDR3 DNA: TGTGCCAGAACGGGACTAATTTTTTACGAGCAGTACGTC.

The rearrangement uses TRBV5-1 and TRBJ1-2, with 8 bases that match TRBD1. Germline values: CDR1 SGHRS, CDR2 YFSETQ. J lost 3 bases, V lost 3 bases, and 1 base had no gene match. The CDR3 loop spans 13 amino acids. CDR3 residues: CASSWDRYYGYTF. CDR3 coding DNA: TGCGCCAGCAGCTGGGACAGGTACTATGGCTACACCTTC.

This chain connects TRBV5-1 to TRBJ2-5; D is uncertain. This CDR3 comprises 15 residues. Per germline, CDR1 SGHRS and CDR2 YFSETQ. Trimming stripped 1 base from V and 5 bases from J, with 15 bases between. This CDR3 reads CASSLMVASQETQYF. The CDR3 DNA is TGCGCCAGCAGCTTGATGGTGGCTAGTCAGGAGACCCAGTACTTC.

This chain uses TRBV2 with TRBJ1-1; no firm D call. Trimming removed 6 bases from V and 3 bases from J, with 8 bases in between. Germline CDR1 and CDR2: SNHLY and FYNNEI. The CDR3 covers 12 residues. The DNA of the CDR3 is TGTGCCAGCAGGGGCTACTACACTGAAGCTTTCTTT. Its protein product is CASRGYYTEAFF. Full variable domain (outside the CDR3, taken from reference TRBV2 and TRBJ1-1): EPEVTQTPSHQVTQMGQEVILRCVPISNHLYFYWYRQILGQKVEFLVSFYNNEISEKSEIFDDQFSVERPDGSNFTLKIRSTKLEDSAMYFCASRGYYTEAFFGQGTRLTVV.